Listed below are T cell receptor beta chains from one sample, sequenced in a study of post-analysis software for immune sequencing data. Each CDR3 protein is one row after TCRdb ran MiXCR on the PCR reads. The data contain a few hundred thousand distinct CDR3 sequences, about a third of them singletons. Source material: blood. The receptors were gathered from a girl aged 2-17 years with multiple sclerosis. Each CDR3 is given without its conserved first and last residue. Not all rows give a size; the values are once, few, many and, for expanded clones, a class.

size	V	J	CDR3
NA	TRBV19	TRBJ1-5	ASTGTQNQPQH
few	TRBV11-2	TRBJ1-1	ASSSGQGQNTEAF
NA	TRBV11-1	TRBJ2-1	ASSWDLFNEQF
NA	TRBV12-3/TRBV12-4	TRBJ1-1	ASGLSVGDEAF
many	TRBV5-1	TRBJ1-2	ASSLTGDNYGYT
NA	TRBV20-1	TRBJ2-5	SATRLAGGLWTQY
once	TRBV5-1	TRBJ2-1	ASSLWTSYNEQF
NA	TRBV4-2	TRBJ2-1	ASSQEEGLEGEQF
NA	TRBV13	TRBJ1-1	ASRILTANTEAF
NA	TRBV7-9	TRBJ1-3	ASSRQGPSLGGNTIY
NA	TRBV7-8	TRBJ1-1	ASRERGQPNTEAF
few	TRBV4-2	TRBJ2-2	ASSQDGTGELF
NA	TRBV12-3/TRBV12-4	TRBJ2-1	ASRRTGGSSYNEQF
few	TRBV5-1	TRBJ2-7	ASSFGPDEQY
NA	TRBV4-1	TRBJ2-5	ASSRTRPGWGDPQETQY
few	TRBV6-6	TRBJ1-2	ASRDYDASFYGYT
many	TRBV7-6	TRBJ2-7	ASSLRPGQQAYEQY
NA	TRBV15	TRBJ2-3	ATGEERSTDTQY
once	TRBV7-8	TRBJ2-7	ASTVGTPYEQY
NA	TRBV7-2	TRBJ1-6	ASSLQTGNNSPPH
NA	TRBV7-9	TRBJ2-1	ASSPLRGNGIEQF
NA	TRBV6-4	TRBJ2-1	ASSESAVYNEQF
NA	TRBV12-3/TRBV12-4	TRBJ1-2	ASSLGSISSYT
NA	TRBV7-9	TRBJ2-1	ASSGDGGGYNEQF
few	TRBV20-1	TRBJ2-6	SAFGTDPSGANVLT
NA	TRBV11-2	TRBJ2-3	ASSFFSGAGTDTQY
NA	TRBV5-8	TRBJ1-1	ASSPSNRFTEAF
few	TRBV5-1	TRBJ2-5	ASSEQGVQETQY
NA	TRBV5-6	TRBJ2-3	AGSPRALYTDTQY
many	TRBV7-6	TRBJ2-7	ASSLGHSDEQY
NA	TRBV7-8	TRBJ1-6	ASSGRTGESSPLH
few	TRBV28	TRBJ2-5	ASSLSSDRDQETQY
NA	TRBV11-2	TRBJ1-2	ASSVIWGRGGTNYGYT
NA	TRBV20-1	TRBJ1-2	SARDREKSGYT
many	TRBV29-1	TRBJ2-5	SVDLLQGSETQY
NA	TRBV11-2	TRBJ2-5	ASSFTGLQETQY
few	TRBV9	TRBJ2-4	ASSAGPTGGNIQY
NA	TRBV12-3/TRBV12-4	TRBJ2-3	ASSPRGRVGTDTQY
few	TRBV20-1	TRBJ1-5	SANPQGGQPQH
few	TRBV5-5	TRBJ1-5	ASGVVGNQPQH
NA	TRBV5-1	TRBJ2-1	ASSRGGIFYNEQF
many	TRBV27	TRBJ1-2	ASSLARNYGYT
NA	TRBV6-6	TRBJ1-1	ASSWGNREAF
few	TRBV6-6	TRBJ2-5	ASNSGTGSQETQY
few	TRBV7-2	TRBJ1-2	ASSQTRDGYGYT
NA	TRBV20-1	TRBJ2-1	SARDSGGYEQF
few	TRBV7-2	TRBJ1-5	ASSPGLVDQPQH
few	TRBV7-9	TRBJ1-1	ASSLVALGVNTEAF
few	TRBV20-1	TRBJ1-5	SGQGAGQPQH
few	TRBV20-1	TRBJ1-5	SAGFPGNQPQH
few	TRBV9	TRBJ1-5	ASSVAPGNNQPQH
many	TRBV6-6	TRBJ2-4	ASSYGLADIQENIQY
NA	TRBV4-2	TRBJ1-2	ASSHPTGRRGGYT
few	TRBV7-8	TRBJ1-6	ASSSAGQGANNSPLH